Listed below are T cell receptor beta chains from one sample, sequenced in a study of breast tumors, draining lymph nodes, adjacent tissues. TCRdb fed the multiplex PCR reads into MiXCR, producing one record per CDR3 protein. Of some 85,000 distinct CDR3 sequences listed, 25% to 35% are singletons. The sequencing sample was made of axillary lymph node tissue. These receptors all stem from a female donor with breast cancer. Some clones in this sample may be carry-over from other donors' samples. The CDR3 runs from the conserved cysteine through the conserved F or W. The D gene is left open where the match is weak. Only some rows state a clone size, as once, few, many or a class for expanded clones.

D: .; V: TRBV9; J: TRBJ1-2; size: many; DNA: TGTGCCAGCAGCGTAAACGTTAACTATGGCTACACCTTC; CDR3: CASSVNVNYGYTF
D: TRBD2; V: TRBV20-1; J: TRBJ2-7; size: .; DNA: TGCAGTGCTAGAGATGTGACTAGCGGCTACGAGCAGTACTTC; CDR3: CSARDVTSGYEQYF
D: .; V: TRBV6-5; J: TRBJ2-1; size: few; DNA: TGTGCCAGCTCCTCCGGAGGCCAGGGGTACTCCTACAATGAGCAGTTCTTC; CDR3: CASSSGGQGYSYNEQFF
D: .; V: TRBV27; J: TRBJ2-1; size: many; DNA: TGTGCCAGCAAGGCCATGAACTACAATGAGCAGTTCTTC; CDR3: CASKAMNYNEQFF
D: TRBD2; V: TRBV19; J: TRBJ2-1; size: .; DNA: TGTGCCAGTACCCCCCAGGGCGGGAGGGCCTCCTACAATGAGCAGTCCTTC; CDR3: CASTPQGGRASYNEQSF
D: .; V: TRBV6-2/TRBV6-3; J: TRBJ2-7; size: many; DNA: TGTGCCAGCAGTTATTGGGGGACGGGTTACGAGCAGTACTTC; CDR3: CASSYWGTGYEQYF
D: .; V: TRBV10-1; J: TRBJ2-1; size: many; DNA: TGCGCCAGCAGTGTGGGGCAGCAAGGTGAGCAGTTCTTC; CDR3: CASSVGQQGEQFF
D: TRBD1; V: TRBV3-1; J: TRBJ2-5; size: many; DNA: TGTGCCAGCAGCCAGGGACAGGTCATTTCGGAGACCCAGTACTTC; CDR3: CASSQGQVISETQYF
D: TRBD1; V: TRBV11-2; J: TRBJ1-1; size: few; DNA: TGTGCCAGCAGCTTTGGGACAGGGATGACTGAAGCTTTCTTT; CDR3: CASSFGTGMTEAFF
D: TRBD1; V: TRBV6-5; J: TRBJ2-5; size: many; DNA: TGTGCCAGCAGTTATCAGGACAGGGGAGAGGGAGAGACCCAGTACTTC; CDR3: CASSYQDRGEGETQYF
D: TRBD1; V: TRBV19; J: TRBJ2-3; size: many; DNA: TGTGCCAGTAGTTCGGAACCGGGACAGGGATCAGATACGCAGTATTTT; CDR3: CASSSEPGQGSDTQYF
D: .; V: TRBV27; J: TRBJ1-6; size: many; DNA: TGTGCCAGCAGTCCGTACATTAATTCACCCCTCCACTTT; CDR3: CASSPYINSPLHF
D: .; V: TRBV19; J: TRBJ2-2; size: many; DNA: TGTGCCAGTAGTATAGGGGCGGCGTGGGAGCTGTTTTTT; CDR3: CASSIGAAWELFF
D: .; V: TRBV4-3; J: TRBJ2-1; size: many; DNA: TGCGCCAGCAGCCAAGAGGACAGCTCCTACAATGAGCAGTTCTTC; CDR3: CASSQEDSSYNEQFF
D: TRBD1; V: TRBV7-2; J: TRBJ2-4; size: .; DNA: TGTGCCAGCAGCTCCGATTTAGGGGGCAGGGCTGGAAACATTCAGTACTTC; CDR3: CASSSDLGGRAGNIQYF
D: TRBD2; V: TRBV5-1; J: TRBJ2-7; size: many; DNA: TGCGCCAGCAGCTTGGACTTGGGTAGCGGGGCCTGGGCGTACTTC; CDR3: CASSLDLGSGAWAYF
D: .; V: TRBV10-1; J: TRBJ2-2; size: many; DNA: TGCGCCAGCAGTCACCCGGCGGGCCAGGGAGGATTCACCGGGGAGCTGTTTTTT; CDR3: CASSHPAGQGGFTGELFF
D: .; V: TRBV20-1; J: TRBJ2-1; size: .; DNA: TGCAGTGCTAGCAGGGGGGCGTCTTACATTAAGCAGTTCTTC; CDR3: CSASRGASYIKQFF
D: .; V: TRBV30; J: TRBJ2-2; size: many; DNA: TGTGCCTGGACGGGTAGTCCCGGGGAGCTGTTTTTT; CDR3: CAWTGSPGELFF
D: TRBD1; V: TRBV20-1; J: TRBJ2-1; size: many; DNA: TGCAGTGCAGGACAGGGTTTATTTTCGTACAATGAGCAGTTCTTC; CDR3: CSAGQGLFSYNEQFF
D: .; V: TRBV20-1; J: TRBJ2-7; size: many; DNA: TGCAGTGCTTTGCCCTCGGGGAAGTCCTACGAGCAGTACTTC; CDR3: CSALPSGKSYEQYF
D: TRBD1; V: TRBV19; J: TRBJ2-2; size: .; DNA: TGTGCCAGGAGGGGGCCAAAAAGGACAGGGGGCTCAGGGGAGCTGTTTTTT; CDR3: CARRGPKRTGGSGELFF
D: .; V: TRBV7-2; J: TRBJ2-5; size: .; DNA: TGTGCCAGCAGCCCCGGGAATCAAGAGGCCCAGTACTTC; CDR3: CASSPGNQEAQYF
D: .; V: TRBV29-1; J: TRBJ1-1; size: many; DNA: TGCAGCGTTTCGGACAGAGACACTGAAGCTTTCTTT; CDR3: CSVSDRDTEAFF
D: .; V: TRBV12-3/TRBV12-4; J: TRBJ2-5; size: many; DNA: TGTGCCAGCAGTTCCGCGACCAACGAGACCCAGTACTTC; CDR3: CASSSATNETQYF
D: TRBD2; V: TRBV20-1; J: TRBJ2-1; size: many; DNA: TGCAGTGCTAGGAAAGAACTAGCGGGATGGGATGAGCAGTTCTTC; CDR3: CSARKELAGWDEQFF
D: TRBD2; V: TRBV20-1; J: TRBJ2-7; size: .; DNA: TGCAGTGCTTTGGGGGGGTACGAGCAGTACTTC; CDR3: CSALGGYEQYF
D: .; V: TRBV9; J: TRBJ2-1; size: many; DNA: TGTGCCAGCAGCGCAGTAGCAAGCTACAATGAGCAGTTCTTC; CDR3: CASSAVASYNEQFF
D: .; V: TRBV24-1; J: TRBJ1-5; size: many; DNA: TGTGCCACCGCGACTAGCAATCAGCCCCAGCATTTT; CDR3: CATATSNQPQHF
D: TRBD2; V: TRBV20-1; J: TRBJ2-5; size: many; DNA: TGCAGTGCTAGCGGGGCTAGCGGGAGGGTGGAGACCCAGTACTTC; CDR3: CSASGASGRVETQYF
D: .; V: TRBV24-1; J: TRBJ2-1; size: many; DNA: TGTGCCACCAGTGACCCCGAGGGCGCAAGCTCCTACAATGAGCAGTTCTTC; CDR3: CATSDPEGASSYNEQFF
D: .; V: TRBV19; J: TRBJ1-5; size: many; DNA: TGTGCCAGTAGTATGAACAATGGGGAGACCCAGCATTTT; CDR3: CASSMNNGETQHF
D: .; V: TRBV28; J: TRBJ2-1; size: many; DNA: TGTGCCAGCATGGTACGGGGATCCTACAATGAGCAGTTCTTC; CDR3: CASMVRGSYNEQFF
D: .; V: TRBV6-2/TRBV6-3; J: TRBJ2-7; size: .; DNA: TGTGCCAGCAGTTACGTGGACAACTCCTGCGAGCAGTACTTC; CDR3: CASSYVDNSCEQYF
D: .; V: TRBV7-9; J: TRBJ2-5; size: many; DNA: TGTGCCAGCAGCAAGGGGGGGGAGACCCAGTACTTC; CDR3: CASSKGGETQYF
D: TRBD2; V: TRBV7-2; J: TRBJ2-3; size: many; DNA: TGTGCCAGCAGCTTAGAACTAGCGGGGGGCACAGATACGCAGTATTTT; CDR3: CASSLELAGGTDTQYF
D: TRBD2; V: TRBV6-6; J: TRBJ2-1; size: .; DNA: TGTGCCAGCAGTTACTTCCGGGCTAGCGGGAGGGCCGGGCATGAGCAGTTCTTC; CDR3: CASSYFRASGRAGHEQFF
D: .; V: TRBV20-1; J: TRBJ1-5; size: .; DNA: TGCAGTGCTTATACCAGGGCACGGGTGAGTCAGCCCCAGCATTTT; CDR3: CSAYTRARVSQPQHF
D: .; V: TRBV28; J: TRBJ2-3; size: many; DNA: TGTGCCAGCAGTTTAACCGCCAGGGATACGCAGTATTTT; CDR3: CASSLTARDTQYF
D: .; V: TRBV7-9; J: TRBJ1-1; size: .; DNA: TGTGCCAGCGATAGCCGGGGAGGGATGAACACTGAAGCTTTCTTT; CDR3: CASDSRGGMNTEAFF
D: TRBD1; V: TRBV6-6; J: TRBJ2-3; size: .; DNA: TGTGCCAGCAGGGGGGGACAGGGGCCGGGAGATACGCAGTATTTT; CDR3: CASRGGQGPGDTQYF
D: .; V: TRBV6-2/TRBV6-3; J: TRBJ1-2; size: many; DNA: TGTGCCAGCAGTTACTCCAATAACTATGGCTACACCTTC; CDR3: CASSYSNNYGYTF
D: .; V: TRBV20-1; J: TRBJ2-1; size: many; DNA: TGCAGTGCTAGCGACCCCGTCGGCCAGGCGTGGCAGTTCTTC; CDR3: CSASDPVGQAWQFF
D: .; V: TRBV7-2; J: TRBJ2-5; size: many; DNA: TGTGCCAGCAGCCCAGGGATCCAAGAGACCCAGTACTTC; CDR3: CASSPGIQETQYF
D: .; V: TRBV7-7; J: TRBJ1-5; size: .; DNA: TGTGCCAGCAGCCATCACCCACCACGCCGGCACAGAAGGCAGCCCCAGCATTTT; CDR3: CASSHHPPRRHRRQPQHF